The rows below give T cell receptor beta chains drawn from one sample of a study of OX40 agonist ivuxolimab in advanced cancers. Assay: immunoSEQ multiplex PCR; the TCRdb copy retains only in-frame clones and omits some. This sample has around 58,000 clones, with less than 90% found just once. The sample here was CD4+ or CD8+ T cells sorted from blood, taken in a trial of the OX40 agonist ivuxolimab. These receptors were obtained from an adult with an advanced solid tumor such as melanoma, head and neck, liver or kidney cancer. CDR3s include the opening cysteine and the closing phenylalanine or tryptophan. A D gene is named only where the DNA matches it firmly. A clone size is listed for some rows: how often the clone was seen (once, few, many), or a class if it is expanded.

abundance: .
d_gene: TRBD1
v_gene: TRBV7-6
len: 14
j_gene: TRBJ1-2
CDR3nt: TGTGCCAGCAGCCAACAGGGGGGAGACTATGGCTACACCTTC
CDR3aa: CASSQQGGDYGYTF

abundance: once
d_gene: TRBD1
v_gene: TRBV11-3
len: 16
j_gene: TRBJ2-7
CDR3nt: TGTGCCAGCAGCTTAGATCCCAAGCCAGGGGGTCACGAGCAGTACTTC
CDR3aa: CASSLDPKPGGHEQYF

abundance: .
d_gene: TRBD2
v_gene: TRBV5-6
len: 14
j_gene: TRBJ2-5
CDR3nt: TGTGCCAGCAGGTGGCGGGAGGGGGAAGAGACCCAGTACTTC
CDR3aa: CASRWREGEETQYF

abundance: .
d_gene: .
v_gene: TRBV30
len: 12
j_gene: TRBJ1-3
CDR3nt: TGTGCCTGGAGCGGACTGGGAAACACCATATATTTT
CDR3aa: CAWSGLGNTIYF

abundance: many
d_gene: .
v_gene: TRBV6-1
len: 14
j_gene: TRBJ1-5
CDR3nt: TGTGCCAGCTGTTCGGGAGTCTACAATCAGCCCCAGCATTTT
CDR3aa: CASCSGVYNQPQHF

abundance: .
d_gene: .
v_gene: TRBV7-2
len: 17
j_gene: TRBJ2-3
CDR3nt: TGTGCCAGCAAAGCTTATGTATGGGGTCTGGCCCCCGATACGCAGTATTTT
CDR3aa: CASKAYVWGLAPDTQYF

abundance: .
d_gene: .
v_gene: TRBV7-9
len: 13
j_gene: TRBJ2-7
CDR3nt: TGTGCCAGCCGAAGGACGGGGTCAGACGAGCAGTACTTC
CDR3aa: CASRRTGSDEQYF

abundance: .
d_gene: .
v_gene: TRBV2
len: 14
j_gene: TRBJ2-1
CDR3nt: TGTGCCAGCAGTGATCTGGACAGACTCAATGAGCAGTTCTTC
CDR3aa: CASSDLDRLNEQFF

abundance: few
d_gene: .
v_gene: TRBV5-5
len: 14
j_gene: TRBJ1-1
CDR3nt: TGTGCCAGCACCCCCCGAACGGGGCTGGCTGAAGCTTTCTTT
CDR3aa: CASTPRTGLAEAFF

abundance: .
d_gene: TRBD1
v_gene: TRBV7-8
len: 14
j_gene: TRBJ2-7
CDR3nt: TGTGCCAGCAGCTTAGGACAGGGAAGTCGCGAGCAGTACTTC
CDR3aa: CASSLGQGSREQYF